The sample holds a few counts of the clone carrying this T cell receptor beta chain. TCRdb analysed the RACE reads with MiXCR anew, one entry per CDR3 protein. Of under 95,000 distinct CDR3 sequences listed, roughly 8.5% were seen once; the top ten hold just over 2.5%. The entry originates in a study of human T cells and chemical hapten exposure. Time point meaning: pre-sensitization, week 0. As to treatment: therapeutic diphenylcyclopropenone sensitization with weekly scalp DPC. This sequence was found in a man aged 35-49 years with alopecia areata. Some clones in this sample may be carry-over from other donors' samples. Sequences were derived from whole blood, sampled in connection with sensitization to the hapten diphenylcyclopropenone (DPC).

The CDR3 loop reads CSFSGSSYNEQFF. DNA of the CDR3: TGCAGCTTTAGCGGGAGCTCCTACAATGAGCAGTTCTTC. The genes are TRBV29-1 and TRBJ2-1; the match to TRBD2 covers 9 bases. Germline CDR1 is SQVTM and CDR2 is ANQGSEA. Germline trimming cut 8 bases from V and 0 bases from J; bases unmatched to any gene: 2. The CDR3 totals 13 residues.